This T cell receptor beta chain was sequenced during a study of long-term antiretroviral therapy in people with HIV. There are 13 residues in the CDR3. With 5 bases removed from V and 4 bases from J, the gap between germline ends came to 11 bases. Per germline, CDR1 SGHAT and CDR2 FQDESV (reference sequence). Version v3.0 of the immunoSEQ assay ran at survey level. Sequencing used immunoSEQ multiplex PCR; TCRdb keeps in-frame clones, though not all of them. Of 25,000 to 35,000 clones listed, 70% to 90% are singletons. There were about 1-11 million cryopreserved PBMC in the samples before DNA extraction. This clone has a handful of counts.

This chain uses TRBV11-1 with TRBJ2-5; D call uncertain. The material was unsorted PBMCs, obtained 0.8 years after starting antiretroviral therapy. This TCR derives from a woman under 40 with HIV. The CDR3 spells CASSIRRVETQYF. For the CDR3, the DNA is TGTGCCAGCAGCATCCGTAGGGTAGAGACCCAGTACTTC.